What follows are 10 T cell receptor beta chains derived from one specimen sequenced in a study of PD-1 blockade in mismatch repair-deficient tumors. Clones were read by immunoSEQ multiplex PCR, and TCRdb kept only the in-frame ones, dropping some. The sample carries approximately 130,000 clones, 85% to 90% recorded once. Sequenced material: peripheral blood, taken 44 weeks after starting pembrolizumab. These receptors all stem from an adult with mismatch repair-deficient cancer.

J is TRBJ1-1 and V is TRBV4-2; 7 bases fit TRBD1. Germline V gene lookup returns CDR1 LGHNA and CDR2 YNFKEQ. CDR3 length: 16 amino acids. Trimming cost V 4 bases and J 0 bases; bases outside gene matches: 8. The CDR3, as DNA: TGTGCCAGCAGCCCTAGGACAGGAGTAATGAACACTGAAGCTTTCTTT. Translated, it gives CASSPRTGVMNTEAFF.

The chain is built from TRBV18 and TRBJ2-7, with 7 bases identical to TRBD1. The J segment lost 7 bases and the V segment lost 4 bases, leaving 10 bases of the junction unmatched. The CDR3 loop spans 14 amino acids. The V gene's germline CDR1 is KGHSH and CDR2 LQKENI. Here the CDR3 DNA reads TGTGCCAGCTCACTAAAGGGGACAGCCTCGGAGCAGTACTTC. It translates to CASSLKGTASEQYF. The full variable domain, completed using reference TRBV18 and TRBJ2-7, is NAGVMQNPRHLVRRRGQEARLRCSPMKGHSHVYWYRQLPEEGLKFMVYLQKENIIDESGMPKERFSAEFPKEGPSILRIQQVVRGDSAAYFCASSLKGTASEQYFGPGTRLTVT.

The chain uses TRBV29-1 and TRBJ2-5; no definite D call. The germline V gene has CDR1 SQVTM and CDR2 ANQGSEA. Trimming took off 4 bases at V and 4 bases at J, with 4 bases between the two ends. The CDR3 length is 10 residues. The CDR3 protein is CSVVGETQYF. The CDR3 coding sequence is TGCAGCGTTGTAGGAGAGACCCAGTACTTC.

The V gene is TRBV6-6, the J gene TRBJ1-1; 8 bases are shared with TRBD1. CDR3 size: 12 residues. Unmatched junction bases numbered 3, after V lost 5 bases and J lost 7 bases. The germline V gene encodes CDR1 MNHNY and CDR2 SVGAGI (reference sequence). CDR3 bases: TGTGCCAGCAGTACGGGACAGGATGAAGCTTTCTTT. It specifies CASSTGQDEAFF.

The V call is TRBV4-3, the J call TRBJ1-4; TRBD1 might be the D (5 bases). The CDR3 covers 16 residues. The V and J ends lost 0 bases and 3 bases respectively, with 11 bases between them. The germline V gene encodes CDR1 LGHNA and CDR2 YSLEER. CDR3 nucleotide sequence: TGCGCCAGCAGCCAAGATCTTACGACAGCTAATGAAAAACTGTTTTTT. This encodes CASSQDLTTANEKLFF.

This clone was counted once. The chain links TRBV10-3 to TRBJ1-3; possibly TRBD1 for D (6 bases). V dropped 11 bases and J dropped 0 bases, with 17 bases sitting between them. Germline CDR1 reads ENHRY; CDR2 reads SYGVKD. The CDR3 spans 15 residues. For the CDR3, the DNA is TGTGCCTTAAAGGACAGTGCCTCCTCTGGAAACACCATATATTTT. It codes for CALKDSASSGNTIYF.

The J gene is TRBJ1-1, the V gene TRBV10-1; the match to TRBD1 covers 7 bases. The germline CDR1 and CDR2 sequences are WNHNN and SYGVQD (reference sequence). CDR3 size: 14 residues. V shed 6 bases, J shed 1 base, and the junction held 5 bases outside the gene matches. The CDR3 spells CASSPGTANTEAFF. CDR3 nucleotide sequence: TGCGCCAGCAGCCCCGGGACAGCGAACACTGAAGCTTTCTTT.

The rearrangement uses TRBV2 and TRBJ2-5; TRBD2 matches 10 bases. Germline loops: CDR1 SNHLY, CDR2 FYNNEI. Trimming at V came to 6 bases and at J to 6 bases, leaving 10 bases not matched to a gene. There are 15 residues in the CDR3. Written as DNA, the CDR3 is TGTGCCAGCAGGGCGCTAGCGGGAGTTCGGCAGACCCAGTACTTC. Residues: CASRALAGVRQTQYF.

The chain recombines TRBV11-3 with TRBJ2-3; TRBD1 matches at 9 bases. The junction had 5 bases not matched to a gene; V was cut back by 4 bases and J by 3 bases. This CDR3 region has 15 residues. Germline CDR1 reads SGHNT; CDR2 reads YENEEA. This CDR3 is CASSSRDRETDTQYF. In DNA form, the CDR3 reads TGTGCCAGCAGCTCCCGGGACAGGGAAACAGATACGCAGTATTTT.

This clone was counted a few times. The junction departs from germline at one end; a sequencing error may be responsible. The V call is TRBV28, the J call TRBJ1-3, with unresolved D. This CDR3 contains 12 residues. Germline-derived CDR1 and CDR2 are MDHEN and SYDVKM. CDR3 loop: CASSLNFGSTTF. The CDR3 DNA reads TGTGCCAGCAGTTTAAACTTCGGGTCAACTACCTTT.